A selection of T cell receptor beta chains follows, all from one sample in a study of blood T cells in healthy people across ages. One entry per CDR3 protein results from TCRdb running MiXCR on the 5' RACE reads. The data show over 450,000 distinct CDR3 sequences, with around 24% seen just once and just under 9% held by the top ten. Separately, the same data were catalogued under a study of T cells of mothers and their children.

The sequencing input was blood. These receptors were taken from a boy aged 10-17 years in good health. Both conserved end residues are part of each CDR3. The order of the fields is J gene, D gene, clone size, V gene, CDR3 DNA, CDR3 protein. D genes are given only for firm matches. Clone size is stated in some rows and not others, as once, few, many or a class when expanded.

TRBJ2-2 NA few TRBV11-2 TGTGCCAGCAGCTTCCGGCAGATTAACACCGGGGAGCTGTTTTTT CASSFRQINTGELFF
TRBJ1-1 TRBD1 NA TRBV7-3 TGTGCCAGCAGCTTAGCAGGGGGCTGGAACACTGAAGCTTTCTTT CASSLAGGWNTEAFF
TRBJ1-5 TRBD1 NA TRBV6-2/TRBV6-3 TGTGCCAGCAGTTACCCCAGGGACAGTAGCAATCAGCCCCAGCATTTT CASSYPRDSSNQPQHF
TRBJ2-1 TRBD1 few TRBV5-5 TGTGCCAGCAGCGCTCGGGACAGGGCCTACAATGAGCAGTTCTTC CASSARDRAYNEQFF
TRBJ2-1 NA few TRBV24-1 TGTGCCACCAGTGCTGCAGGGGGGTCCCTCTCCTACAATGAGCAGTTCTTC CATSAAGGSLSYNEQFF
TRBJ2-3 TRBD2 NA TRBV7-2 TGTGCCAGCAGCTCAGCACCGGGACTAGCGGGAGCAGATACGCAGTATTTT CASSSAPGLAGADTQYF
TRBJ2-7 NA few TRBV5-1 TGCGCCAGCAGCCAATCGACAAGCCCCTACGAGCAGTATTTC CASSQSTSPYEQYF
TRBJ2-7 TRBD1 NA TRBV29-1 TGCAGCGTTGAAGATCCGGGACAGGGGTCCTACGAGCAGTACTTC CSVEDPGQGSYEQYF
TRBJ2-1 NA NA TRBV27 TGTGCCAGCAGGAGGGGGGCAGGGACCTACAATGAGCAGTTCTTC CASRRGAGTYNEQFF
TRBJ2-3 NA NA TRBV2 TGTGCCAGCAGTTCACGACTTGCGCAAGATACGCAGTATTTT CASSSRLAQDTQYF
TRBJ2-5 NA NA TRBV29-1 TGCAGCGTTGGGTTCCAGGGTCGTGGAGAGACCCAGTACTTC CSVGFQGRGETQYF
TRBJ2-7 NA NA TRBV5-1 TGCGCCAGCAGCTTGGAGGGGCAGGGACAGTACTTC CASSLEGQGQYF
TRBJ2-5 NA NA TRBV29-1 TGCAGCGTCGCCAACGGAGGAGAGACCCAGTACTTC CSVANGGETQYF
TRBJ2-2 NA many TRBV24-1 TGTGCCACCAGTGAAATCCCCGGGGAGCTGTTTTTT CATSEIPGELFF
TRBJ2-1 NA few TRBV28 TGTGCCGGCAGATTTACAGGGTCCTACAATGAGCAGTTCTTC CAGRFTGSYNEQFF
TRBJ2-2 TRBD2 few TRBV20-1 TGCAGTGCCCCCGGGGTACGGGGGGGCGACACCGGGGAGCTGTTTTTT CSAPGVRGGDTGELFF
TRBJ1-5 NA few TRBV6-6 TGTGCCAGCAGCTACTCGAGAGGCAGAAATCAGCCCCAGCATTTT CASSYSRGRNQPQHF
TRBJ1-6 NA NA TRBV4-1 TGCGCCAGCAGCCCAAGGATTAATTCACCCCTCCACTTT CASSPRINSPLHF
TRBJ2-7 NA NA TRBV3-1 TGTGCCAGCAGCCTATTAGACCAATCCTACGAGCAGTACTTC CASSLLDQSYEQYF
TRBJ2-2 NA few TRBV18 TGTGCCAGCTCACCACTTTTCCGCGAAGGGAACACCGGGGAGCTGTTTTTT CASSPLFREGNTGELFF
TRBJ2-5 NA few TRBV12-3/TRBV12-4 TGTGCCAGCAGAAGACAGGTCCAGGAGACCCAGTACTTC CASRRQVQETQYF
TRBJ2-1 TRBD2 NA TRBV27 TGTGCCAGCAGTCCCGCGGGGGTACCCTACAATGAGCAGTTCTTC CASSPAGVPYNEQFF
TRBJ2-4 NA few TRBV4-1 TGCGCCAGCAGCCAAGTGGCGGACCTAGCCAAAAACATTCAGTACTTC CASSQVADLAKNIQYF
TRBJ1-1 TRBD1 few TRBV27 TGTGCCAGCAGTCTCACAGGGGGCCCGAACACTGAAGCTTTCTTT CASSLTGGPNTEAFF
TRBJ1-2 NA NA TRBV4-1 TGCGCCAGCAGCCCTGCTGGGCCGTATGGCCACACCTTC CASSPAGPYGHTF
TRBJ2-7 NA NA TRBV6-5 TGTGCCAGCAAGGAGCAGGGGTCCCACGAGCAGTACTTC CASKEQGSHEQYF
TRBJ2-3 TRBD2 NA TRBV27 TGTGCCACCAGACTAGCGGGAGGACCCCAAGATACGCAGTATTTT CATRLAGGPQDTQYF
TRBJ1-5 NA NA TRBV6-1 TGTGCCAGCAGTGCCGTCTCGGCCAGCGGCAGTCAGCCCCAGCATTTT CASSAVSASGSQPQHF
TRBJ2-6 NA NA TRBV27 TGTGCCAGCAGTTCAATATCCACAGGGTCGGTAGAATCTGGGGCCAACGTCCTGACTTTC CASSSISTGSVESGANVLTF
TRBJ2-2 NA NA TRBV29-1 TGCAGCGGGTGGCGGGGCACCGGGGAGCTGTTTTTT CSGWRGTGELFF
TRBJ1-5 NA few TRBV27 TGTGCCAGCAGTTTCTTGGGGGGCTATAGCAATCAGCCCCAGCATTTT CASSFLGGYSNQPQHF
TRBJ2-1 NA few TRBV28 TGTGCCAGCAGTCCCGGACTTCTGCAGTTCTTC CASSPGLLQFF
TRBJ2-1 TRBD2 few TRBV4-3 TGCGCCAGCAGCCCTAAAGCGGGGGGGCCAAATGAGCAGTTCTTC CASSPKAGGPNEQFF
TRBJ2-2 TRBD1 NA TRBV6-1 TGTGACAGCAGTCCCCAGGGGGTGGGCACCGGGGAGCTGTTTTTT CDSSPQGVGTGELFF
TRBJ1-4 NA NA TRBV6-1 TGTGCCAGCACCGGGACGGAGAATGAAAAACTGTTTTTT CASTGTENEKLFF
TRBJ2-7 NA few TRBV12-3/TRBV12-4 TGTGCCAGCAGTTTAGGGTCGTCAGGCTACGAGCAGTACTTC CASSLGSSGYEQYF
TRBJ2-1 TRBD1 few TRBV28 TGTGCCAGCACCAACCGGGACAGGGTAGCAAATGAGCAGTTCTTC CASTNRDRVANEQFF
TRBJ2-7 NA many TRBV7-9 TGTGCCAGCACCCTCCTTGGTGCAGGGAACTCCTACGAGCAGTACTTC CASTLLGAGNSYEQYF
TRBJ2-7 NA NA TRBV20-1 TGCAGTGCTAGATTGTCAGGGAACTCCTACGAGCAGTACTTC CSARLSGNSYEQYF
TRBJ2-5 NA many TRBV5-1 TGCGCCAGCAGCCCAAGGACGGTTCAAGAGACCCAGTACTTC CASSPRTVQETQYF
TRBJ2-1 NA NA TRBV20-1 TGCAGTGCTAGAGATAATCGGCTATCCAGACCGTACAATGAGCAGTTCTTC CSARDNRLSRPYNEQFF
TRBJ1-1 NA NA TRBV4-3 TGCGCCAGCAGCCACGACCGCAACACTGAAGCTTTCTTT CASSHDRNTEAFF
TRBJ2-1 TRBD2 few TRBV9 TGTGCCAGCAGCGTAGCTAGCGGGGCCTACAATGAGCAGTTCTTC CASSVASGAYNEQFF
TRBJ2-1 TRBD2 NA TRBV20-1 TGCAGTGCTAGTAGGCTAGCGGTAATAAGCTCCTACAATGAGCAGTTCTTC CSASRLAVISSYNEQFF
TRBJ1-4 NA NA TRBV28 TGTGCCATCGGGGCAGGGAGCGCAACTAATGAAAAACTGTTTTTT CAIGAGSATNEKLFF
TRBJ2-7 TRBD1 many TRBV7-8 TGTGCCAGCAGCTCCCCGACAGGGTTCAGCTACGAGCAGTACTTC CASSSPTGFSYEQYF